This is a list of T cell receptor beta chains from one sample in a study of blood T cell repertoires in COVID-19. Some clones are missing from TCRdb's copy, which holds only in-frame ones; the method was immunoSEQ multiplex PCR. The data hold under 150,000 clones, with 70% to 85% observed a single time. The sequenced material came from peripheral blood. These receptors all stem from a human donor in a cohort sampled during active COVID-19. CDR3s include the opening cysteine and the closing phenylalanine or tryptophan. The D gene is left open where the match is weak. Size tells how often a clone was seen (once, few, many) or the class of an expanded clone, and some rows leave it out.

abundance: .; d_gene: .; j_gene: TRBJ2-7; v_gene: TRBV3-1/TRBV3-2; CDR3aa: CASSQYLPQAGAPNEQYF; CDR3nt: TGTGCCAGCAGCCAATACCTCCCTCAGGCGGGGGCGCCCAACGAGCAGTACTTC
abundance: .; d_gene: .; j_gene: TRBJ2-2; v_gene: TRBV12-3/TRBV12-4; CDR3aa: CASGAINTGELFF; CDR3nt: TGTGCCAGCGGGGCGATAAACACCGGGGAGCTGTTTTTT
abundance: .; d_gene: TRBD2; j_gene: TRBJ2-5; v_gene: TRBV9; CDR3aa: CASSARAGGLGETQYF; CDR3nt: TGTGCCAGCAGCGCAAGAGCGGGGGGGCTTGGGGAGACCCAGTACTTC
abundance: .; d_gene: TRBD1; j_gene: TRBJ2-1; v_gene: TRBV19; CDR3aa: CASRLGTGVLNEQFF; CDR3nt: TGTGCCAGCCGCCTAGGGACAGGGGTGTTAAATGAGCAGTTCTTC
abundance: .; d_gene: TRBD1; j_gene: TRBJ1-2; v_gene: TRBV5-1; CDR3aa: CASSFRIGQAQHANYGYTF; CDR3nt: TGCGCCAGCAGCTTTCGGATAGGACAGGCGCAACATGCTAACTATGGCTACACCTTC
abundance: .; d_gene: .; j_gene: TRBJ1-6; v_gene: TRBV11-2; CDR3aa: CASSLDIGGFYSPLHF; CDR3nt: TGTGCCAGCAGCTTAGATATAGGCGGTTTTTATTCACCCCTCCACTTT
abundance: .; d_gene: TRBD1; j_gene: TRBJ1-6; v_gene: TRBV27; CDR3aa: CASSFLSGQLSPLHF; CDR3nt: TGTGCCAGCAGTTTCCTATCGGGACAGTTGTCACCCCTCCACTTT
abundance: .; d_gene: TRBD1; j_gene: TRBJ2-4; v_gene: TRBV19; CDR3aa: CASSIDRRQGIGKNIQYF; CDR3nt: TGTGCCAGTAGTATAGATAGGAGACAGGGGATCGGCAAAAACATTCAGTACTTC
abundance: .; d_gene: .; j_gene: TRBJ2-3; v_gene: TRBV7-8; CDR3aa: CASSSQGTDTQYF; CDR3nt: TGTGCCAGCAGCTCCCAGGGTACAGATACGCAGTATTTT
abundance: .; d_gene: TRBD2; j_gene: TRBJ2-2; v_gene: TRBV19; CDR3aa: CASTRGTSYTGELFF; CDR3nt: TGTGCCAGTACTAGAGGGACTAGCTACACCGGGGAGCTGTTTTTT
abundance: .; d_gene: TRBD1; j_gene: TRBJ2-1; v_gene: TRBV7-7; CDR3aa: CASSSQGALMNEQFF; CDR3nt: TGTGCTAGCAGCTCACAGGGGGCCCTAATGAATGAGCAGTTCTTC
abundance: .; d_gene: .; j_gene: TRBJ1-5; v_gene: TRBV6-6; CDR3aa: CASSHGQLYSNQPQHF; CDR3nt: TGTGCCAGCAGTCATGGACAGCTCTATAGCAATCAGCCCCAGCATTTT
abundance: .; d_gene: .; j_gene: TRBJ2-3; v_gene: TRBV21-1; CDR3aa: CASSKGQGRWTQYF; CDR3nt: TGTGCCAGCAGCAAGGGACAGGGACGATGGACGCAGTATTTT
abundance: .; d_gene: .; j_gene: TRBJ2-2; v_gene: TRBV13; CDR3aa: CASSLDRVNTGELFF; CDR3nt: TGTGCCAGCAGCTTAGACAGGGTAAACACCGGGGAGCTGTTTTTT
abundance: .; d_gene: .; j_gene: TRBJ2-3; v_gene: TRBV11-2; CDR3aa: CASSPQGVVTDTQYF; CDR3nt: TGTGCCAGCAGCCCTCAAGGGGTGGTGACAGATACGCAGTATTTT
abundance: .; d_gene: .; j_gene: TRBJ1-2; v_gene: TRBV6-5; CDR3aa: CARSPHRGSNYGYTF; CDR3nt: TGTGCCAGGAGCCCACACCGCGGTTCTAATTATGGCTACACCTTC
abundance: .; d_gene: .; j_gene: TRBJ1-1; v_gene: TRBV6-2/TRBV6-3; CDR3aa: CASSYGAVHTEAFF; CDR3nt: TGTGCCAGCAGTTACGGGGCCGTCCACACTGAAGCTTTCTTT
abundance: .; d_gene: .; j_gene: TRBJ2-4; v_gene: TRBV5-1; CDR3aa: CASSPAGAGKNIQYF; CDR3nt: TGCGCCAGCAGCCCCGCTGGGGCTGGCAAAAACATTCAGTACTTC
abundance: .; d_gene: TRBD1; j_gene: TRBJ2-2; v_gene: TRBV2; CDR3aa: CASSETGARELFF; CDR3nt: TGTGCCAGCAGTGAAACAGGGGCCAGGGAGCTGTTTTTT
abundance: .; d_gene: TRBD2; j_gene: TRBJ2-2; v_gene: TRBV5-1; CDR3aa: CASSLDAAGSTGELFF; CDR3nt: TGCGCCAGCAGCTTGGATGCAGCGGGGAGCACCGGGGAGCTGTTTTTT
abundance: few; d_gene: .; j_gene: TRBJ2-7; v_gene: TRBV25-1; CDR3aa: CASSFGRSYEQYF; CDR3nt: TGTGCCAGCAGTTTTGGCAGATCCTACGAGCAGTACTTC
abundance: few; d_gene: TRBD1; j_gene: TRBJ2-2; v_gene: TRBV19; CDR3aa: CASYTGDRTGELFF; CDR3nt: TGTGCGTCCTACACAGGGGATCGCACCGGGGAGCTGTTTTTT
abundance: .; d_gene: .; j_gene: TRBJ1-2; v_gene: TRBV12-3/TRBV12-4; CDR3aa: CASSRDRLYGYTF; CDR3nt: TGTGCCAGCAGCAGAGACAGACTCTATGGCTACACCTTC
abundance: .; d_gene: .; j_gene: TRBJ1-3; v_gene: TRBV2; CDR3aa: CASSEGAGSGNTIYF; CDR3nt: TGTGCCAGCAGTGAGGGTGCAGGCTCTGGAAACACCATATATTTT
abundance: .; d_gene: TRBD1; j_gene: TRBJ2-2; v_gene: TRBV2; CDR3aa: CASKGALNTGELFF; CDR3nt: TGTGCCAGCAAGGGGGCCCTAAACACCGGGGAGCTGTTTTTT
abundance: .; d_gene: TRBD1; j_gene: TRBJ2-5; v_gene: TRBV5-4; CDR3aa: CASSRPGQGIGETQYF; CDR3nt: TGTGCCAGCAGCCGCCCGGGACAGGGGATTGGAGAGACCCAGTACTTC
abundance: .; d_gene: TRBD1; j_gene: TRBJ1-6; v_gene: TRBV28; CDR3aa: CASSSGQGISPLHF; CDR3nt: TGTGCCAGCAGTTCCGGACAGGGAATTTCACCCCTCCACTTT
abundance: once; d_gene: TRBD1; j_gene: TRBJ2-7; v_gene: TRBV30; CDR3aa: CASGQVHEQYF; CDR3nt: TGTGCCTCAGGACAGGTCCACGAGCAGTACTTC
abundance: .; d_gene: TRBD1; j_gene: TRBJ2-7; v_gene: TRBV28; CDR3aa: CASSMPGQVSEQYF; CDR3nt: TGTGCCAGCAGTATGCCGGGACAGGTATCCGAGCAGTACTTC
abundance: .; d_gene: .; j_gene: TRBJ2-2; v_gene: TRBV24-1; CDR3aa: CATSDTGRVGTGELFF; CDR3nt: TGTGCCACCAGTGATACGGGCAGGGTGGGCACCGGGGAGCTGTTTTTT
abundance: few; d_gene: .; j_gene: TRBJ1-5; v_gene: TRBV19; CDR3aa: CASSSGGRGVGNQPQHF; CDR3nt: TGTGCCAGTAGTAGCGGGGGTAGAGGGGTGGGCAATCAGCCCCAGCATTTT
abundance: once; d_gene: .; j_gene: TRBJ1-1; v_gene: TRBV12-3/TRBV12-4; CDR3aa: CASTLSTSTEAFF; CDR3nt: TGTGCCAGCACCCTCAGTACCAGCACTGAAGCTTTCTTT
abundance: .; d_gene: .; j_gene: TRBJ1-6; v_gene: TRBV28; CDR3aa: CASSMTPDHSPLHF; CDR3nt: TGTGCCAGCAGTATGACACCGGATCATTCACCCCTCCACTTT
abundance: few; d_gene: .; j_gene: TRBJ2-1; v_gene: TRBV6-5; CDR3aa: CASTMTAYNEQFF; CDR3nt: TGTGCCAGCACCATGACTGCCTACAATGAGCAGTTCTTC
abundance: .; d_gene: .; j_gene: TRBJ1-2; v_gene: TRBV4-1; CDR3aa: CASSQVAGNYGYTF; CDR3nt: TGCGCCAGCAGCCAAGTGGCAGGCAACTATGGCTACACCTTC
abundance: few; d_gene: .; j_gene: TRBJ1-1; v_gene: TRBV21-1; CDR3aa: CASSKPGRGRELVGAFF; CDR3nt: TGTGCCAGCAGCAAACCGGGGCGGGGCAGGGAATTGGTGGGAGCTTTCTTT
abundance: .; d_gene: TRBD1; j_gene: TRBJ2-5; v_gene: TRBV7-3; CDR3aa: CASSFNRGEQETQYF; CDR3nt: TGTGCCAGCAGCTTTAACAGGGGGGAACAAGAGACCCAGTACTTC
abundance: .; d_gene: .; j_gene: TRBJ2-1; v_gene: TRBV19; CDR3aa: CASSIVQGIEQFF; CDR3nt: TGTGCCAGTAGTATAGTTCAGGGTATAGAGCAGTTCTTC
abundance: .; d_gene: .; j_gene: TRBJ1-2; v_gene: TRBV7-9; CDR3aa: CASSSTGSYGYTF; CDR3nt: TGTGCCAGCAGCTCGACCGGGTCCTATGGCTACACCTTC
abundance: once; d_gene: TRBD2; j_gene: TRBJ2-3; v_gene: TRBV7-8; CDR3aa: CASSSNSGGGTDTQYF; CDR3nt: TGTGCCAGCAGCTCCAATAGCGGGGGGGGCACAGATACGCAGTATTTT
abundance: once; d_gene: .; j_gene: TRBJ2-2; v_gene: TRBV2; CDR3aa: CASSWTGRTGELFF; CDR3nt: TGTGCCAGCAGTTGGACTGGGCGGACCGGGGAGCTGTTTTTT
abundance: few; d_gene: .; j_gene: TRBJ2-1; v_gene: TRBV21-1; CDR3aa: CASSKVWARGQNEQFF; CDR3nt: TGTGCCAGCAGCAAAGTGTGGGCCAGGGGGCAGAATGAGCAGTTCTTC
abundance: .; d_gene: .; j_gene: TRBJ1-2; v_gene: TRBV3-1/TRBV3-2; CDR3aa: CASSQGDIYGYTF; CDR3nt: TGTGCCAGCAGCCAAGGTGACATTTATGGCTACACCTTC
abundance: .; d_gene: TRBD1; j_gene: TRBJ1-6; v_gene: TRBV2; CDR3aa: CASSRTRTGDDSPLHF; CDR3nt: TGTGCCAGCAGTCGGACCCGGACAGGGGACGATTCACCCCTCCACTTT
abundance: .; d_gene: .; j_gene: TRBJ1-6; v_gene: TRBV5-1; CDR3aa: CASGGSANSPLHF; CDR3nt: TGCGCCAGCGGGGGGTCCGCCAATTCACCCCTCCACTTT
abundance: few; d_gene: .; j_gene: TRBJ1-1; v_gene: TRBV19; CDR3aa: CASSTGESNTEAFF; CDR3nt: TGTGCCAGTAGTACAGGGGAGTCAAACACTGAAGCTTTCTTT
abundance: .; d_gene: .; j_gene: TRBJ2-7; v_gene: TRBV5-4; CDR3aa: CASSLWGDYEQYF; CDR3nt: TGTGCCAGCAGCTTGTGGGGGGACTACGAGCAGTACTTC
abundance: .; d_gene: TRBD1; j_gene: TRBJ2-7; v_gene: TRBV6-5; CDR3aa: CASKVGQVSYEQYF; CDR3nt: TGTGCCAGCAAGGTAGGACAGGTCTCCTACGAGCAGTACTTC
abundance: .; d_gene: TRBD2; j_gene: TRBJ2-7; v_gene: TRBV7-2; CDR3aa: CASSLDGGAGYEQYF; CDR3nt: TGTGCCAGCAGCTTAGACGGGGGGGCGGGTTACGAGCAGTACTTC
abundance: .; d_gene: .; j_gene: TRBJ2-3; v_gene: TRBV20-1; CDR3aa: CSASWGYTQYF; CDR3nt: TGCAGTGCTAGTTGGGGCTATACGCAGTATTTT
abundance: .; d_gene: .; j_gene: TRBJ1-1; v_gene: TRBV9; CDR3aa: CASSIGHMNTEAFF; CDR3nt: TGTGCCAGCAGCATCGGACACATGAACACTGAAGCTTTCTTT
abundance: .; d_gene: TRBD2; j_gene: TRBJ2-3; v_gene: TRBV2; CDR3aa: CAMQRGSTDTQYF; CDR3nt: TGTGCCATGCAGCGGGGCTCCACAGATACGCAGTATTTT
abundance: .; d_gene: .; j_gene: TRBJ1-2; v_gene: TRBV19; CDR3aa: CASSPELANYGYTF; CDR3nt: TGTGCCAGTAGTCCGGAGTTAGCTAACTATGGCTACACCTTC
abundance: .; d_gene: .; j_gene: TRBJ1-6; v_gene: TRBV18; CDR3aa: CASSPDGRGTPLHF; CDR3nt: TGTGCCAGCTCCCCGGACGGGCGGGGAACACCCCTCCACTTT
abundance: .; d_gene: TRBD2; j_gene: TRBJ2-7; v_gene: TRBV7-2; CDR3aa: CASSLAWVAGGLFLGEQYF; CDR3nt: TGTGCCAGCAGCTTAGCGTGGGTAGCGGGGGGGCTCTTCTTAGGCGAGCAGTACTTC